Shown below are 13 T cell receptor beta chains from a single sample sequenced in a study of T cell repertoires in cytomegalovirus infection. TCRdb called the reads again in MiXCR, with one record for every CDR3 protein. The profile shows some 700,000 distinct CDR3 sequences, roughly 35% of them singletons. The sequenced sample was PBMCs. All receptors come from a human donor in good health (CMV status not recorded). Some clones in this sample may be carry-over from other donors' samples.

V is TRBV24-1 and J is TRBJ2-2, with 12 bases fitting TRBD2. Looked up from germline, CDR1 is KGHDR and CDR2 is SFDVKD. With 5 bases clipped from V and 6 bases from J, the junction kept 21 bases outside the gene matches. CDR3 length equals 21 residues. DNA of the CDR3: TGTGCCACCAGTGTTGCCGACAGCTTACTAGCGGGAGGACTAGACGCCGGGGAGCTGTTTTTT. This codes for CATSVADSLLAGGLDAGELFF.

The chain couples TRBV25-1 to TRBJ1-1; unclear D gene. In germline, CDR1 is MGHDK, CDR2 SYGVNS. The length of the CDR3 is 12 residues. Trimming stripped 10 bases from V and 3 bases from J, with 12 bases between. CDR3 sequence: CATSSGHTEAFF. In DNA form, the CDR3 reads TGTGCCACCTCATCTGGTCACACTGAAGCTTTCTTT.

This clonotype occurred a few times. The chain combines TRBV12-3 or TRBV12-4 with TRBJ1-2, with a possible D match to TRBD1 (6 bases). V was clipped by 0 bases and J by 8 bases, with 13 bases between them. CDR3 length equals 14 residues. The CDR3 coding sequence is TGTGCCAGCAGTTTAGCGCTCGGGGGCCGGGGCTACACCTTC. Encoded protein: CASSLALGGRGYTF.

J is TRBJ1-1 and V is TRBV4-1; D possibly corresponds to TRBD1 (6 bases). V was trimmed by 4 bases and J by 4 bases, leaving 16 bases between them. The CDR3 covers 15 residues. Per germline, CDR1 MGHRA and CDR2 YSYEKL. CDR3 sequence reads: CASSRTPDSGTEAFF. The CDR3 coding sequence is TGCGCCAGCAGCCGAACCCCGGACAGCGGCACTGAAGCTTTCTTT.

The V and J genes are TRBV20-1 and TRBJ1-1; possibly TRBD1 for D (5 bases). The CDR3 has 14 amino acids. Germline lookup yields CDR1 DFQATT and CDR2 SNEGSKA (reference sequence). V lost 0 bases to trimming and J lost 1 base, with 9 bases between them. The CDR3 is CSARDDGGNTEAFF. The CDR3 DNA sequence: TGCAGTGCTAGAGATGATGGGGGGAACACTGAAGCTTTCTTT.

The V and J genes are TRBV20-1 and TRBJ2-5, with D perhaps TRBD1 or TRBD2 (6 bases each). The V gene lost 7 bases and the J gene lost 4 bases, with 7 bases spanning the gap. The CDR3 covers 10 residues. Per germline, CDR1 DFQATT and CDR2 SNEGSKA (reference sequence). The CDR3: CSEGGETQYF. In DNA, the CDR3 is TGCAGTGAGGGGGGAGAGACCCAGTACTTC.

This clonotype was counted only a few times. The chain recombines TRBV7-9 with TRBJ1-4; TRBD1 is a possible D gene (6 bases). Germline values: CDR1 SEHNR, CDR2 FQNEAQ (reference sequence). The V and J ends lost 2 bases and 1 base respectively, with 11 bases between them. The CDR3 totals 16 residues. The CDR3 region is CASSLPGAGTNEKLFF. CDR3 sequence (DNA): TGTGCCAGCAGCTTACCAGGGGCAGGAACTAATGAAAAACTGTTTTTT. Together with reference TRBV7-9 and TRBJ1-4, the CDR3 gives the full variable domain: DTGVSQNPRHKITKRGQNVTFRCDPISEHNRLYWYRQTLGQGPEFLTYFQNEAQLEKSRLLSDRFSAERPKGSFSTLEIQRTEQGDSAMYLCASSLPGAGTNEKLFFGSGTQLSVL.

DNA of the CDR3: TGTGCCAGCAGTTTCCTAGCGGGGGCGCACAATGAGCAGTTCTTC. Its translation is CASSFLAGAHNEQFF. This sequence joins TRBV11-2 and TRBJ2-1, with 10 positions matching TRBD2. This CDR3 has 15 residues. J gave up 5 bases and V 6 bases, and 7 bases lay outside the gene matches. CDR1 SGHAT and CDR2 FQNNGV come from the germline V gene.

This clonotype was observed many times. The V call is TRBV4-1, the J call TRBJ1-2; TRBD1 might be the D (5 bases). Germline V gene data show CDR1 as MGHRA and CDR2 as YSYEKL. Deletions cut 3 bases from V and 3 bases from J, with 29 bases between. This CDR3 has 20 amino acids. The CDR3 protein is CASSQEETGTLDPSDYGYTF. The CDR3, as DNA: TGCGCCAGCAGCCAGGAAGAAACCGGGACTCTCGACCCCTCTGACTATGGCTACACCTTC.

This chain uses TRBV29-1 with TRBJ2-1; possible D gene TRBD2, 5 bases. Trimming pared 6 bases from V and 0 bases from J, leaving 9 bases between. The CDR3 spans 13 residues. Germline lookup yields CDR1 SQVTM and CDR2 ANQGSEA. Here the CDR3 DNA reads TGCAGCGTCCGTCGGGGCTCCTACAATGAGCAGTTCTTC. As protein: CSVRRGSYNEQFF.

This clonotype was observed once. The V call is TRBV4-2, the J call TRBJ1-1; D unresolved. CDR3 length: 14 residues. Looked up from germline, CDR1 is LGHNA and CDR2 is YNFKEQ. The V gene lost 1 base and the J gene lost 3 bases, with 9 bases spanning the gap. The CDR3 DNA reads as TGTGCCAGCAGCCAAGCCACAAAGGACACTGAAGCTTTCTTT. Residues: CASSQATKDTEAFF.

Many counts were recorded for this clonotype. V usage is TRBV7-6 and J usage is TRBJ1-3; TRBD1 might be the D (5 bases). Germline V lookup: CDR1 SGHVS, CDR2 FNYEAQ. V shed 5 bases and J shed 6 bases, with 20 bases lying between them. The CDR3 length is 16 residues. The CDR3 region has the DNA TGTGCCAGCAGCCCAATGACCCGGGGGGATCCAAACACCATATATTTT. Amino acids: CASSPMTRGDPNTIYF.

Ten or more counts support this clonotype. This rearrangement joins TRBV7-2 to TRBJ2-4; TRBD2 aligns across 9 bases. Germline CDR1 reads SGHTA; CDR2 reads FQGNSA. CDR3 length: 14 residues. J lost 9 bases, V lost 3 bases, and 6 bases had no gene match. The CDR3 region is CASSFGLAGSIQYF. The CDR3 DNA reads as TGTGCCAGCAGCTTTGGGCTAGCGGGGAGCATTCAGTACTTC.